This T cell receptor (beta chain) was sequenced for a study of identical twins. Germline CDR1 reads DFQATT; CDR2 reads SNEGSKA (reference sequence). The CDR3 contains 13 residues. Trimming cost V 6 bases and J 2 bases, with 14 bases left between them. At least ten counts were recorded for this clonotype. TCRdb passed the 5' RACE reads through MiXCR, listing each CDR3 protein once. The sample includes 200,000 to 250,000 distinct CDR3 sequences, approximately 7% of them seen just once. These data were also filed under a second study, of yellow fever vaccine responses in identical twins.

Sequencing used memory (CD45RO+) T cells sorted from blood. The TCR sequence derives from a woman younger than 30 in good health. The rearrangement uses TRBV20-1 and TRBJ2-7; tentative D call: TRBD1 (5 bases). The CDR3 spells CSATPGPTYEQYF. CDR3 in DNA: TGCAGTGCAACTCCAGGGCCCACCTACGAGCAGTACTTC.